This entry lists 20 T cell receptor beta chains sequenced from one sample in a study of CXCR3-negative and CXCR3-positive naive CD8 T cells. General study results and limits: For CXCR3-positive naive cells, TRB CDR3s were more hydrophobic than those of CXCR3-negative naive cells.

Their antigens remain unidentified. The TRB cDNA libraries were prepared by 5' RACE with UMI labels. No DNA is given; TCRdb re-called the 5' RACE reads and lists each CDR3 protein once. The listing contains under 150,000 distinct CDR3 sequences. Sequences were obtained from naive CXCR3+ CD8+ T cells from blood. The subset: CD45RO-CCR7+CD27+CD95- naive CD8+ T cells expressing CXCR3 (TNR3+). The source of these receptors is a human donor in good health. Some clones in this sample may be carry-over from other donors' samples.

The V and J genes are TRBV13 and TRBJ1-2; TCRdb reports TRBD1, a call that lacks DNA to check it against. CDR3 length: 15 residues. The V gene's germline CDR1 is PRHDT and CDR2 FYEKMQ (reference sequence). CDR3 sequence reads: CASSIGTGGAYGYTF.

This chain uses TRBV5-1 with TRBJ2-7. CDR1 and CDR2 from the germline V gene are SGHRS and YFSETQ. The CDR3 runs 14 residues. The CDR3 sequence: CASSLEPTYHEQYF.

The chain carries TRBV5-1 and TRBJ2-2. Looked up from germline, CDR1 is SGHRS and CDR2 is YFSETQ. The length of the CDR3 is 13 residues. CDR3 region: CASSLDASGELFF.

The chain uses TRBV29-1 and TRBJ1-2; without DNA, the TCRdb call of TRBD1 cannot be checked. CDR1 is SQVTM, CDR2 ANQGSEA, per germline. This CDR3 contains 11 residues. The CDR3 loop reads CSVVWGDGYTF.

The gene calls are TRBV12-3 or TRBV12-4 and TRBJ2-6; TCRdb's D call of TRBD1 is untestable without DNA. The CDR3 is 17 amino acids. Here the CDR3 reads CASSRSGTAWGANVLTF.

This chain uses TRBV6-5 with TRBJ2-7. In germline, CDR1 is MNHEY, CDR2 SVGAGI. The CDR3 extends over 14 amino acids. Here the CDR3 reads CASSFRTATYEQYF.

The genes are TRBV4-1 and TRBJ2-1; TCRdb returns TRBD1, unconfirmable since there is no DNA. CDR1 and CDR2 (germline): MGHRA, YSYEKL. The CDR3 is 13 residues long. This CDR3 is CASSQGQGNEQFF.

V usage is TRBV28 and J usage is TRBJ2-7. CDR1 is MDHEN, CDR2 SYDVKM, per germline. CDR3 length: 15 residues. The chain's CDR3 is CASSSQTLSSYEQYF.

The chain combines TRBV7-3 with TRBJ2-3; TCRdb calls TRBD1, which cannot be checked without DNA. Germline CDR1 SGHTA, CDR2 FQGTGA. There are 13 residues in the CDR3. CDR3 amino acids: CATPLGSTDTQYF.

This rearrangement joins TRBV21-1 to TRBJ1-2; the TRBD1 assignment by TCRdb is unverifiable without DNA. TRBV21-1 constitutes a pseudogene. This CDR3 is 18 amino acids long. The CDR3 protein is CASSTDYPGQGPNYGYTF.

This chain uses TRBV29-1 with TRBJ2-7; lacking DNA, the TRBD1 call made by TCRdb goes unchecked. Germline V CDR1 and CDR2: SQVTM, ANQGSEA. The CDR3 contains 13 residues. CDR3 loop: CSVEDGTPYEQYF.

CDR3 amino acids: CASSQLPGLAGVGNEQFF. V is TRBV3-1 and J is TRBJ2-1; checking the TCRdb D call of TRBD2 is not possible without DNA. Germline CDR1 LGHDT, CDR2 YNNKEL (reference sequence). The CDR3 consists of 18 residues.

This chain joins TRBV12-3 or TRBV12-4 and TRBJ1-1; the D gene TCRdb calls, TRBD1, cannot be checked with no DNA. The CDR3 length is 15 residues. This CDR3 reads CASSLGYRTNTEAFF.

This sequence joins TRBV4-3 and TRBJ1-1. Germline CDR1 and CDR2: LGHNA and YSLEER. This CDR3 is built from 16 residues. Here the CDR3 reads CASSQDWSGRGTEAFF.

This chain's CDR3 is CASSFLPGQGPIVQQFF. The V and J genes are TRBV5-1 and TRBJ2-1; TCRdb's D gene call, TRBD1, goes unchecked for lack of DNA. Per germline, CDR1 SGHRS and CDR2 YFSETQ. The CDR3 consists of 17 residues.

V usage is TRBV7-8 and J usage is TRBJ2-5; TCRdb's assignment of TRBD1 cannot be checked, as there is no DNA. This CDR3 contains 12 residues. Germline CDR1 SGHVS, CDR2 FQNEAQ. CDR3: CASTLGDQTQYF. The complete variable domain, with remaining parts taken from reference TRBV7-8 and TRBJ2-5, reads GAGVSQSPRYKVAKRGQDVALRCDPISGHVSLFWYQQALGQGPEFLTYFQNEAQLDKSGLPSDRFFAERPEGSVSTLKIQRTQQEDSAVYLCASTLGDQTQYFGPGTRLLVL.

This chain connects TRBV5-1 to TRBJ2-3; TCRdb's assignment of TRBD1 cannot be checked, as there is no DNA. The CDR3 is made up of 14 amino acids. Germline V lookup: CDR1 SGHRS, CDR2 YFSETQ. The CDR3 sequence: CASSSRGGKDTQYF.

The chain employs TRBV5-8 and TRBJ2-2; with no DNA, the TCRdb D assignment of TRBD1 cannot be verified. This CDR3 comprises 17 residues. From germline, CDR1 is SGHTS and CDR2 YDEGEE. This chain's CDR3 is CASSLVPGESNTGELFF.

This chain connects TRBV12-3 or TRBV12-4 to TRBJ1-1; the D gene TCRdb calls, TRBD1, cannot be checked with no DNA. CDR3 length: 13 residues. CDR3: CASRGGGGIEAFF.

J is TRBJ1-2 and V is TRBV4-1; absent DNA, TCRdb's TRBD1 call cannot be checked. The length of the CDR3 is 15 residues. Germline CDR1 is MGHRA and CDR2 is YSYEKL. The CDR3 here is CASSQEAGTFYGYTF.